These 19 T cell receptor beta chains were sequenced from one sample in a study of shared T cell receptors in the human thymus. TCRdb keeps only in-frame clones here, not all; method: immunoSEQ multiplex PCR. The table lists approximately 760,000 clones, roughly 88% of them singletons. The sample was also reused in another study, on human thymus T cells.

Material: thymocytes. These receptors were taken from a girl younger than two with a congenital heart defect.

The rearrangement uses TRBV7-8 and TRBJ1-1; D perhaps matches TRBD1 (5 bases). The CDR3 is made up of 16 amino acids. Trimming stripped 1 base from V and 0 bases from J, with 12 bases between. Germline V gene data show CDR1 as SGHVS and CDR2 as FQNEAQ. The CDR3 region is CASSLVGQRMNTEAFF. The CDR3 DNA reads TGTGCCAGCAGCTTAGTGGGGCAGCGCATGAACACTGAAGCTTTCTTT.

V usage is TRBV6-1 and J usage is TRBJ2-7; TRBD1 agrees at 7 bases. Per the germline V gene, CDR1 is MNHNS and CDR2 is SASEGT. This CDR3 has 14 amino acids. Trimming took 7 bases from V and 4 from J; bases not matched to a gene: 10. The CDR3 reads CASTPGQSPYEQYF. For the CDR3, the DNA is TGTGCCAGCACTCCGGGACAGAGCCCTTACGAGCAGTACTTC.

V and J are TRBV7-4 and TRBJ1-1; the D is unclear. Germline V lookup: CDR1 SGHVT, CDR2 SQSDAQ. This CDR3 is built from 15 residues. V was clipped by 8 bases and J by 3 bases, with 19 bases between them. Written as DNA, the CDR3 is TGTGCCAGCTCCCGGGGTGAAGGACGGGACACTGAAGCTTTCTTT. Translation: CASSRGEGRDTEAFF.

The genes are TRBV9 and TRBJ1-2; 9 bases are a match to TRBD1. This CDR3 has 14 residues. Germline V gene sequence: CDR1 SGDLS, CDR2 YYNGEE. The junction had 6 bases not matched to a gene; V was cut back by 3 bases and J by 6 bases. CDR3 residues: CASSAQGAGNGYTF. The CDR3 nucleotides read TGTGCCAGCAGCGCACAGGGGGCAGGTAATGGCTACACCTTC.

This clone was observed a single time. The chain employs TRBV2 and TRBJ2-7, with 8 bases aligning to TRBD1. Trimming at V came to 6 bases and at J to 1 base, leaving 5 bases not matched to a gene. The germline gives CDR1 SNHLY, CDR2 FYNNEI. The CDR3 sequence is 14 residues long. The CDR3, as DNA: TGTGCCAGCAGACCGGGACAGGCATCCTACGAGCAGTACTTC. Encoded protein: CASRPGQASYEQYF.

The rearrangement uses TRBV9 and TRBJ1-3, with D tentatively TRBD1 (5 bases). V lost 4 bases, J lost 2 bases, and 13 bases lay in between. The CDR3 covers 15 residues. CDR1 SGDLS and CDR2 YYNGEE come from the germline V gene. CDR3 in amino acids: CASSRRDSPGNTIYF. Written as DNA, the CDR3 is TGTGCCAGCAGCCGCAGGGACTCTCCTGGAAACACCATATATTTT.

V gene TRBV4-1 combines with J gene TRBJ1-5; D not certain. This CDR3 has 13 amino acids. With 1 base removed from V and 5 bases from J, the gap between germline ends came to 6 bases. Looked up from germline, CDR1 is MGHRA and CDR2 is YSYEKL. The CDR3 nucleotides read TGCGCCAGCAGCCAAGGACTCTATCAGCCCCAGCATTTT. Residues: CASSQGLYQPQHF.

This clone was seen more than once but under ten times. The V and J genes are TRBV29-1 and TRBJ1-2, with 8 nucleotides matching TRBD1. The CDR3 contains 19 residues. Germline-derived CDR1 and CDR2 are SQVTM and ANQGSEA. The V and J ends lost 4 bases and 0 bases, in that order; junction bases with no gene match: 19. The CDR3 loop reads CSVAPTCTGTGLSNYGYTF. The CDR3 coding sequence is TGCAGCGTTGCGCCTACATGTACCGGGACAGGACTTTCTAACTATGGCTACACCTTC.

The chain employs TRBV7-9 and TRBJ1-3, with 9 bases identical to TRBD1. Germline CDR1 is SEHNR and CDR2 is FQNEAQ (reference sequence). The CDR3 loop spans 15 amino acids. J gave up 7 bases and V 4 bases, and 8 bases lay outside the gene matches. CDR3 sequence reads: CASSSRQGVKNTIYF. CDR3 DNA: TGTGCCAGCAGCTCTCGACAGGGGGTTAAGAACACCATATATTTT.

The V gene is TRBV6-1, the J gene TRBJ2-1, with TRBD1 as a possible D gene (5 bases). Trimming cost V 3 bases and J 8 bases, with 17 bases left between them. Per the germline V gene, CDR1 is MNHNS and CDR2 is SASEGT. CDR3 size: 15 residues. The CDR3 sequence is CASSDGRGFLHEQFF. The CDR3 DNA reads as TGTGCCAGCAGTGACGGAAGGGGATTCCTACATGAGCAGTTCTTC.

This chain uses TRBV11-3 with TRBJ2-5, with a possible D match to TRBD1 (5 bases). V lost 5 bases, J lost 1 base, and 14 bases lay in between. The CDR3 runs 15 residues. Germline lookup yields CDR1 SGHNT and CDR2 YENEEA. The CDR3 DNA reads TGTGCCAGCAGCGCCGAACAGGAGCCCCAAGAGACCCAGTACTTC. Protein product: CASSAEQEPQETQYF.

The chain carries TRBV4-3 and TRBJ2-7; the match to TRBD2 covers 13 bases. The CDR3 has 16 residues. The germline CDR1 and CDR2 sequences are LGHNA and YSLEER. J was trimmed by 6 bases and V by 7 bases; bases with no gene match: 12. CDR3 DNA: TGCGCCAGCAAAGACTCCCGGACTAGCGGGGGAGGCGAGCAGTACTTC. Translating gives CASKDSRTSGGGEQYF.

The J gene is TRBJ2-7, the V gene TRBV7-9; possible D gene TRBD1, 6 bases. The length of the CDR3 is 12 residues. Trimming removed 1 base from V and 6 bases from J, with 7 bases in between. CDR1 is SEHNR, CDR2 FQNEAQ, per germline (reference sequence). CDR3: CASSLGGREQYF. In DNA form, the CDR3 reads TGTGCCAGCAGCTTAGGGGGGCGCGAGCAGTACTTC.

V is TRBV5-1 and J is TRBJ1-2; no reliable D call. The CDR3 totals 15 residues. The germline CDR1 and CDR2 sequences are SGHRS and YFSETQ. V was cut by 0 bases and J by 4 bases, with 13 bases left in between. CDR3 bases: TGCGCCAGCAGCTTGGGGGAGGAGGGCTCCTATGGCTACACCTTC. It specifies CASSLGEEGSYGYTF.

V is TRBV20-1 and J is TRBJ1-2; no definite D call. Trimming cost V 6 bases and J 13 bases, with 15 bases left between them. CDR1 and CDR2 (germline): DFQATT, SNEGSKA (reference sequence). CDR3 length equals 10 residues. The DNA for the CDR3 is TGCAGTGCCCCAGGCAGACCAGGCACCTTC. Its translation: CSAPGRPGTF.

The chain couples TRBV6-1 to TRBJ2-7, with 12 bases matching TRBD2. V dropped 4 bases and J dropped 5; count of bases not matched to a gene: 21. The CDR3 covers 20 residues. Per the germline V gene, CDR1 is MNHNS and CDR2 is SASEGT. The CDR3 spells CASSAPVGLAGGLRAHEQYF. CDR3 coding DNA: TGTGCCAGCAGTGCCCCGGTGGGGCTAGCGGGGGGGCTCAGGGCCCACGAGCAGTACTTC.

The J gene is TRBJ2-3, the V gene TRBV6-5, with TRBD1 matching over 12 bases. Trimming removed 5 bases from V and 5 bases from J; junction bases left unmatched: 5. CDR1 MNHEY and CDR2 SVGAGI come from the germline V gene. The CDR3 is 15 amino acids. CDR3 residues: CASSPGQGAIDTQYF. The CDR3 coding sequence is TGTGCCAGCAGTCCGGGACAGGGGGCAATAGATACGCAGTATTTT.

The CDR3 bases are TGCGCCAGCAGCCCCTGGACAGCGAACACCGGGGAGCTGTTTTTT. This gives the protein CASSPWTANTGELFF. This chain connects TRBV5-1 to TRBJ2-2; possible D gene TRBD1, 6 bases. Germline CDR1 reads SGHRS; CDR2 reads YFSETQ. The CDR3 has 15 residues. V dropped 4 bases and J dropped 0 bases, with 10 bases sitting between them.

This chain joins TRBV11-2 and TRBJ2-1; 9 positions agree with TRBD2. CDR1 and CDR2 from the germline V gene are SGHAT and FQNNGV. This CDR3 is 14 amino acids long. V dropped 3 bases and J dropped 5; count of bases not matched to a gene: 2. DNA of the CDR3: TGTGCCAGCAGCTTTGCTAGCGGGGACAATGAGCAGTTCTTC. Its translation: CASSFASGDNEQFF. The whole variable domain, remainder taken from reference TRBV11-2 and TRBJ2-1, is EAGVAQSPRYKIIEKRQSVAFWCNPISGHATLYWYQQILGQGPKLLIQFQNNGVVDDSQLPKDRFSAERLKGVDSTLKIQPAKLEDSAVYLCASSFASGDNEQFFGPGTRLTVL.